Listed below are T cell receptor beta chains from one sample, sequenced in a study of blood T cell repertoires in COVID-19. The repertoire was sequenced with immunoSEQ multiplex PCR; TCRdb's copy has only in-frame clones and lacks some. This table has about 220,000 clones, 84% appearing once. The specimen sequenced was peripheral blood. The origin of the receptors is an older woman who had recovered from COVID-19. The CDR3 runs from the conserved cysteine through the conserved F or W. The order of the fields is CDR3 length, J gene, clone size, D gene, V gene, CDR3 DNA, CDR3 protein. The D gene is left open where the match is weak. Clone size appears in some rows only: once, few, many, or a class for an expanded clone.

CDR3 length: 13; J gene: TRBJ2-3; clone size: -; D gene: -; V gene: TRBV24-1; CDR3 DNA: TGTGCCACCAGTGACGGACTAACAAATACGCAGTATTTT; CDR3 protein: CATSDGLTNTQYF
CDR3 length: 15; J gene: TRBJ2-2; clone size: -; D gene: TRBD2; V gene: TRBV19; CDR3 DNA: TGTGCCAGTAGTATAGTAGCGGGTGGCACCGGGGAGCTGTTTTTT; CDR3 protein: CASSIVAGGTGELFF
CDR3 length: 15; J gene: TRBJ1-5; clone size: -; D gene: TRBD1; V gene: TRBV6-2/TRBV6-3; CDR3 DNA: TGTGCCAGCAGTTACTCGGGACAGGGCGGGCAGCCCCAGCATTTT; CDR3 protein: CASSYSGQGGQPQHF
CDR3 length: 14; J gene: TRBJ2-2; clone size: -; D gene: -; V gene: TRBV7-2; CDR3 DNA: TGTGCCAGCAGCCCTACCTTAAACACCGGGGAGCTGTTTTTT; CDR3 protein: CASSPTLNTGELFF
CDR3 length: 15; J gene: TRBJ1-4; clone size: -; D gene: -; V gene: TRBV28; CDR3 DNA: TGTGCCAGCAGTTTAATCCCAGACAGTAATGAAAAACTGTTTTTT; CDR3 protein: CASSLIPDSNEKLFF
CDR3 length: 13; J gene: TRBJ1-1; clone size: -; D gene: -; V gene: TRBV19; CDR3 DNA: TGTGCCAGTCAGGGCAGGGGAATCACTGAAGCTTTCTTT; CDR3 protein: CASQGRGITEAFF
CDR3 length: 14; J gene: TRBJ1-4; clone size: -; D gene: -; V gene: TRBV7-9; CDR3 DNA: TGTGCCAGCAGCCTAGGGCGGGTCGATGAAAAACTGTTTTTT; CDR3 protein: CASSLGRVDEKLFF
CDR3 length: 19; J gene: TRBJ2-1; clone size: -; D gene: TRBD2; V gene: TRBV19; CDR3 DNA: TGTGCCAGTAGTATAGCCTTAACTAGCGGGGGGGCCGGTTACAATGAGCAGTTCTTC; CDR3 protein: CASSIALTSGGAGYNEQFF
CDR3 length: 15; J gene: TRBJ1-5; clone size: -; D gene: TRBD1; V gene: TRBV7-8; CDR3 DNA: TGTGCCAGCAGCCCCAGGACAGGGGGCTTACAGCCCCAGCATTTT; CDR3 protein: CASSPRTGGLQPQHF
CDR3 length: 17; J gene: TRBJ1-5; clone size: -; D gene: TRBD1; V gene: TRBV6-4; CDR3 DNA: TGTGCCAGCAGTGACCCGGGACAGGGATCTCGCAATCAGCCCCAGCATTTT; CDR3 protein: CASSDPGQGSRNQPQHF
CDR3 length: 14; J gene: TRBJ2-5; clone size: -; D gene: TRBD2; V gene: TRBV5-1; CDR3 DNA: TGCGCCAGCAGCCCCGGTAGCGGGGTTGAGACCCAGTACTTC; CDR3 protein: CASSPGSGVETQYF
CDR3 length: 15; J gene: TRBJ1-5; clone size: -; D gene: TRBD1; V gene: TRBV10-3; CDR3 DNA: TGTGCCATCAGCAGGGGGCAGGATAGCAATCAGCCCCAGCATTTT; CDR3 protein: CAISRGQDSNQPQHF
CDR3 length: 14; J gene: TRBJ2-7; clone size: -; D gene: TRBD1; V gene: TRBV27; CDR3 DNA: TGTGCCAGCAGTCGGACAGGGGGCGTCTACGAGCAGTACTTC; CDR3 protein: CASSRTGGVYEQYF
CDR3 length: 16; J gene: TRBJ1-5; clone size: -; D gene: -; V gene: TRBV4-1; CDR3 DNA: TGCGCCAGCAGCCACGGAAGGGGAAAGGGCAATCAGCCCCAGCATTTT; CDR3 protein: CASSHGRGKGNQPQHF
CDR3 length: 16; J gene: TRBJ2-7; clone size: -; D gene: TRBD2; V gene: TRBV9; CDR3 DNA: TGTGCCAGCAGCGTCACTAGCGGGGGGGCTCTGTCCGAGCAGTACTTC; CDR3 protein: CASSVTSGGALSEQYF
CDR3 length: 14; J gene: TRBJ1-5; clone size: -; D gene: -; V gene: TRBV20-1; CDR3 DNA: TGCAGTGCTAGTCGGTCCGGGGGCAATCAGCCCCAGCATTTT; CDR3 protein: CSASRSGGNQPQHF
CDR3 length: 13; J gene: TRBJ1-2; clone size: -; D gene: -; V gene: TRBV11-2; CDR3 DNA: TGTGCCAGCAGCCTAGGACAGATCTATGGCTACACCTTC; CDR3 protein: CASSLGQIYGYTF
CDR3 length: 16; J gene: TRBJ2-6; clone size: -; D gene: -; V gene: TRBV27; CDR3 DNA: TGTGCCAGCACCCCCGGCAGGTTGGCTGGGGCCAACGTCCTGACTTTC; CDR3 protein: CASTPGRLAGANVLTF
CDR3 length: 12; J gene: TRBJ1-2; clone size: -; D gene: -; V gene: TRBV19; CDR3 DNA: TGTGCCATCCATTCGGGCAGGGATGGCTACACCTTC; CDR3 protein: CAIHSGRDGYTF
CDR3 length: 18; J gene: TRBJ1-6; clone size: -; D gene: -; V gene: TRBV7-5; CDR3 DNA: TGTGCCAGAAGCTTCGAAGGACAGGCGAGCTCCTATAATTCACCCCTCCACTTT; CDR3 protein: CARSFEGQASSYNSPLHF
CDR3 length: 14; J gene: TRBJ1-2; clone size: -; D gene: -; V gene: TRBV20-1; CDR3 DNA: TGCAGTGCTAGTGGACGGCAAGGAGACTATGGCTACACCTTC; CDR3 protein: CSASGRQGDYGYTF
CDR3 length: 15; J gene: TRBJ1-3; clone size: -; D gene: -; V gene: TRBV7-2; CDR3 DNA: TGTGCCAGCGTTCCGAGCGGGTTGGGGGGAAACACCATATATTTT; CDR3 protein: CASVPSGLGGNTIYF
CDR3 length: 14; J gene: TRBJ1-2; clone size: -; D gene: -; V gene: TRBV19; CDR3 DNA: TGTGCCAGTAGTATAGAAAGAACAGGGAGTGGCTACACCTTC; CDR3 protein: CASSIERTGSGYTF
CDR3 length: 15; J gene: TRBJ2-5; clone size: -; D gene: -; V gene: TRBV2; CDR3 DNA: TGTGCCAGCAGTGAAGTCCGAGGTGGCGGGGAGACCCAGTACTTC; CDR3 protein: CASSEVRGGGETQYF
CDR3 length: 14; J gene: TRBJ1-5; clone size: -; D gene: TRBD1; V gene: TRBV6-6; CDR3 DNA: TGTGCCAGCAGCCGGGACAGGGTTTATCAGCCCCAGCATTTT; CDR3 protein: CASSRDRVYQPQHF
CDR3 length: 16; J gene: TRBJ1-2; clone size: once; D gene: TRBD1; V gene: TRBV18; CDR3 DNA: TGTGCCAGCTCACCTTTAACAGGGGGCGACGGCTATGGCTACACCTTC; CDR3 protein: CASSPLTGGDGYGYTF
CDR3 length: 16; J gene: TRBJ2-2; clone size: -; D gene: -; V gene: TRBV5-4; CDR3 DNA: TGTGCCAGCAGCTTGGCAACTCGGGGAAGTACCGGGGAGCTGTTTTTT; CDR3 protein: CASSLATRGSTGELFF
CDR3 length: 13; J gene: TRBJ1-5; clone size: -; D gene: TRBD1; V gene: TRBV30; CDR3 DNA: TGTGCCTTGAGACAGGGGGCGGAACAGCCCCAGCATTTT; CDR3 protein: CALRQGAEQPQHF
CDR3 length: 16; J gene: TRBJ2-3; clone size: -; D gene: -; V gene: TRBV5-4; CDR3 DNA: TGTGCCAGCAGCCCGGGTAGGGGAAAGGGCACAGATACGCAGTATTTT; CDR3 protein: CASSPGRGKGTDTQYF